These T cell receptor beta chains were read from a single sample in a study of blood T cell repertoires in COVID-19. Clones were read by immunoSEQ multiplex PCR, and TCRdb kept only the in-frame ones, dropping some. The table records over 100,000 clones, over 60% of them present only once. The sample was peripheral blood. The receptors were sampled from a human donor in a cohort sampled during active or convalescent COVID-19. Each CDR3 is given with its conserved first and last residue. A D gene is named only where the DNA matches it firmly.

TRBV11-3,NA,TRBJ2-2,CASSIGPGRGELFF
TRBV24-1,NA,TRBJ1-6,CATSDPGEAGSPLHF
TRBV27,NA,TRBJ2-7,CASRTWGAYEQYF
TRBV5-5,NA,TRBJ1-1,CASSLAFRANTRDTEAFF
TRBV5-1,TRBD2,TRBJ2-3,CASSLVLAGGSDTQYF
TRBV19,TRBD1,TRBJ1-2,CASTAWDRNYGYTF
TRBV6-4,NA,TRBJ1-3,CASKIPGNTIYF
TRBV28,TRBD1,TRBJ1-1,CASSLLGGDMNTEAFF
TRBV6-2/TRBV6-3,TRBD1,TRBJ2-7,CASSYPTGQGYYEQYF
TRBV3-1/TRBV3-2,TRBD1,TRBJ1-1,CASSSRDRRYTEAFF
TRBV18,TRBD1,TRBJ1-1,CASSPYSSGQGIFGATEAFF
TRBV19,TRBD2,TRBJ2-1,CASSIDLSSGGFSSYNEQFF
TRBV7-9,TRBD1,TRBJ1-6,CASSSHDLTGSHSPLHF
TRBV10-3,TRBD2,TRBJ2-3,CAISVGTSGADTQYF
TRBV29-1,TRBD1,TRBJ1-5,CSVGGQNQPQHF
TRBV25-1,NA,TRBJ1-1,CASSLGQLNTEAFF
TRBV19,NA,TRBJ2-2,CASSIVLNTGELFF
TRBV7-8,NA,TRBJ2-5,CASSLVTGGPETQYF
TRBV6-5,TRBD1,TRBJ1-3,CASSGTGGNTIYF
TRBV6-5,NA,TRBJ1-2,CASRYRDTGYGYTF
TRBV29-1,TRBD1,TRBJ1-2,CSVGQGGYGYTF
TRBV6-1,NA,TRBJ1-5,CASSDPGGVSNQPQHF
TRBV9,TRBD1,TRBJ2-1,CASSTNRGPYNEQFF
TRBV28,NA,TRBJ1-6,CAGGGRQAVYNSPLHF
TRBV18,TRBD1,TRBJ1-4,CASSRQGNEKLFF
TRBV9,TRBD1,TRBJ2-5,CASSPGGQQETQYF
TRBV5-1,NA,TRBJ2-7,CASSLVFVEDYEQYF
TRBV28,NA,TRBJ1-3,CASSLIYGGSGNTIYF
TRBV7-2,NA,TRBJ2-6,CASSLYGANVLTF
TRBV10-3,TRBD2,TRBJ2-7,CAISGRAGATYEQYF
TRBV19,TRBD2,TRBJ2-5,CASSMRGLAGDKTQYF
TRBV7-8,NA,TRBJ1-3,CASRGYSGNTIYF
TRBV11-3,TRBD1,TRBJ2-7,CASSFGTENYEQYF
TRBV24-1,TRBD1,TRBJ2-5,CATGGWGETQYF
TRBV5-1,TRBD1,TRBJ1-4,CASSLTGATNEKLFF
TRBV2,NA,TRBJ2-7,CASSHPFRSYEQYF
TRBV11-3,NA,TRBJ1-3,CASSSTSRGTIYF
TRBV19,TRBD2,TRBJ2-5,CASNSGSGGQETQYF
TRBV9,TRBD1,TRBJ1-5,CASSPRWDRGWVDQPQHF
TRBV5-1,TRBD2,TRBJ2-2,CASSRYSGANTGELFF
TRBV19,TRBD1,TRBJ1-2,CASSFGQVYYGYTF
TRBV3-1/TRBV3-2,NA,TRBJ1-6,CASSQVDRVNSPLHF
TRBV27,TRBD1,TRBJ1-2,CASSFTGGAYYGYTF
TRBV4-1,TRBD1,TRBJ2-1,CASSTSWTGTIYNEQFF
TRBV6-2/TRBV6-3,TRBD2,TRBJ2-7,CASSGPGLAQYEQYF
TRBV4-1,TRBD2,TRBJ2-5,CASSRTSGGLLQETQYF
TRBV11-2,TRBD1,TRBJ1-6,CASSLPIGQGGSPLHF
TRBV6-1,NA,TRBJ2-7,CASSELGQGNYEQYF
TRBV5-5,NA,TRBJ1-4,CASSLGGRANEKLFF
TRBV5-1,TRBD1,TRBJ1-1,CASSGTGPHTEAFF
TRBV27,TRBD1,TRBJ1-2,CASRPQGAQYYGYTF
TRBV2,TRBD1,TRBJ1-3,CASSEQGAGNTIYF
TRBV7-9,TRBD2,TRBJ2-3,CASSRTHTAGRGHTQYF
TRBV6-2/TRBV6-3,TRBD1,TRBJ2-5,CASSYFRDREETQYF